This T cell receptor (beta chain) was recorded in a study of PD-L1 blockade in urothelial cancer. As for the study in general: Male sex and bladder-origin urothelial cancer characterized about 85% of the 29 patients. Patients had been given 0 to 3 earlier chemotherapy regimens.

Patients suffered from locally advanced or metastatic urothelial carcinoma. In this sample, this clone turned up once. V shed 2 bases and J shed 6 bases, with 17 bases lying between them. From germline, CDR1 is MNHNS and CDR2 SASEGT. The CDR3 runs 15 residues. This table comes from immunoSEQ multiplex PCR, and its TCRdb copy is limited to in-frame clones, with some not included. The table lists about 72,000 clones, around four fifths of them singletons, with roughly 4.5% in the top ten. Sequencing used PBMCs, obtained around atezolizumab (anti-PD-L1) treatment. This sequence originates from a man in his 70s with urothelial cancer. The gene calls are TRBV6-1 and TRBJ2-7, with D perhaps matching TRBD1 (6 bases). The CDR3 is CASSELAGVPREQYF. CDR3 DNA: TGTGCCAGCAGTGAATTGGCAGGGGTCCCTCGCGAGCAGTACTTC.